These 32 T cell receptor beta chains originate from one sample sequenced in a study of neoadjuvant anti-PD-1 for oral cavity cancer. Some clones are missing from TCRdb's copy, which holds only in-frame ones; the method was immunoSEQ multiplex PCR. The repertoire has 68,000 or so clones, 70% to 90% of them found once; the top ten carry less than 4%. The time point was: after neoadjuvant nivolumab, at surgical resection. Material: PBMCs, obtained after nivolumab (anti-PD-1) treatment. These TCRs come from a person aged 40 to 85 with oral cavity squamous cell carcinoma.

The chain has TRBV6-1 and TRBJ1-4; D not certain. Trimming removed 1 base at V and 8 bases at J, with 8 bases between. CDR1 is MNHNS and CDR2 is SASEGT in the germline V gene. The CDR3 sequence is 13 residues long. CDR3 loop: CASSEVGQEKLFF. CDR3 sequence (DNA): TGTGCCAGCAGTGAAGTCGGTCAGGAAAAACTGTTTTTT.

The V gene is TRBV5-4, the J gene TRBJ2-5; the D gene could be TRBD1 or TRBD2 (7 bases each). The CDR3 is 14 residues long. Per germline, CDR1 SGHNT and CDR2 YYREEE (reference sequence). The V and J ends lost 2 bases and 5 bases respectively, with 13 bases between them. CDR3: CASSLTGEGETQYF. DNA of the CDR3: TGTGCCAGCAGCTTAACAGGGGAGGGGGAGACCCAGTACTTC.

This clone was counted once. This rearrangement joins TRBV4-1 to TRBJ1-5; D is unclear. CDR1 is MGHRA and CDR2 is YSYEKL in the germline V gene. The CDR3 is made up of 15 amino acids. Trimming removed 3 bases from V and 2 bases from J, with 11 bases in between. The CDR3 bases are TGCGCCAGCAGCCAGGATGGACGGGGCAATCAGCCCCAGCATTTT. Translating gives CASSQDGRGNQPQHF.

The chain combines TRBV7-8 with TRBJ2-5, with a tentative D call TRBD2 (6 bases). The CDR3 sequence is 14 residues long. The V gene's germline CDR1 is SGHVS and CDR2 FQNEAQ. V shed 5 bases and J shed 1 base, with 11 bases lying between them. The CDR3 sequence is CASSPGTGQETQYF. The CDR3 region has the DNA TGTGCCAGCAGCCCAGGGACTGGCCAAGAGACCCAGTACTTC.

The chain employs TRBV11-2 and TRBJ2-7; possible D gene TRBD1, 6 bases. The CDR3 loop spans 16 amino acids. With 1 base removed from V and 2 bases from J, the gap between germline ends came to 15 bases. CDR1 and CDR2 (germline): SGHAT, FQNNGV. CDR3 DNA sequence: TGTGCCAGCAGCTTAGCCGTGGGGGCCTATACCTACGAGCAGTACTTC. Translated, it gives CASSLAVGAYTYEQYF.

The genes are TRBV2 and TRBJ2-2; TRBD2 aligns across 10 bases. Germline CDR1 and CDR2: SNHLY and FYNNEI. The CDR3 contains 15 residues. V dropped 5 bases and J dropped 3; count of bases not matched to a gene: 3. The CDR3 loop is CASSPLAGDTGELFF. The DNA of the CDR3 is TGTGCCAGCAGTCCTCTAGCGGGGGACACCGGGGAGCTGTTTTTT.

Remarks on this clone: One end of the junction is discordant with germline, which a read error may explain. V and J are TRBV7-7 and TRBJ1-5; 11 bases are a match to TRBD1. This CDR3 region has 17 residues. In germline, CDR1 is SSHAT, CDR2 FNYEAQ (reference sequence). The CDR3: CASSLFLGQGVFQPQHF. The CDR3 DNA follows: TGTGCTAGCAGCTTATTTTTGGGACAGGGGGTGTTTCAGCCCCAGCATTTT.

This rearrangement joins TRBV10-3 to TRBJ2-5, with TRBD1 matching over 7 bases. Germline CDR1 reads ENHRY; CDR2 reads SYGVKD. This CDR3 comprises 13 residues. The junction had 2 bases not matched to a gene; V was cut back by 6 bases and J by 1 base. For the CDR3, the DNA is TGTGCCATCAGGACAGGGCCCCAAGAGACCCAGTACTTC. Translation: CAIRTGPQETQYF.

The V gene is TRBV6-6, the J gene TRBJ2-2; a possible D gene is TRBD1 (5 bases). The germline V gene encodes CDR1 MNHNY and CDR2 SVGAGI (reference sequence). The V end was cut by 0 bases, the J end by 3 bases, with 8 bases between. The CDR3 has 15 amino acids. The CDR3 DNA sequence: TGTGCCAGCAGTTACTCGTCCAGGGACACCGGGGAGCTGTTTTTT. It specifies CASSYSSRDTGELFF.

This clone was detected once. The chain joins TRBV20-1 to TRBJ2-1, with D perhaps matching TRBD1 or TRBD2 (5 bases each). Trimming cost V 5 bases and J 8 bases, with 10 bases left between them. Germline loops: CDR1 DFQATT, CDR2 SNEGSKA (reference sequence). This CDR3 has 11 residues. Written as DNA, the CDR3 is TGCAGTGCTGGGACCTCTTATGAGCAGTTCTTC. Encoded protein: CSAGTSYEQFF.

The rearrangement links TRBV14 to TRBJ2-2; D not resolved. Germline CDR1 and CDR2: SGHDN and FVKESK. Trimming took 0 bases from V and 4 from J, leaving 6 bases between them. The CDR3 has 14 amino acids. CDR3 residues: CASSQDWGTGELFF. In DNA form, the CDR3 reads TGTGCCAGCAGCCAAGATTGGGGCACCGGGGAGCTGTTTTTT.

The chain employs TRBV30 and TRBJ1-1; D remains unclear. Germline V CDR1 and CDR2: GTSNPN, SVGIG (reference sequence). The CDR3 is 12 residues long. The V and J ends lost 5 bases and 0 bases respectively, with 7 bases between them. The CDR3 reads CAWLALNTEAFF. For the CDR3, the DNA is TGTGCCTGGTTAGCCCTGAACACTGAAGCTTTCTTT.

The chain carries TRBV5-4 and TRBJ2-7; 7 bases fit TRBD1. Germline V CDR1 and CDR2: SGHNT, YYREEE (reference sequence). V shed 0 bases, J shed 5 bases, and the junction held 8 bases outside the gene matches. The CDR3 has 15 amino acids. CDR3 sequence (DNA): TGTGCCAGCAGCTTGGCGTGGAAAGGGGGCAACGAGCAGTACTTC. Protein sequence: CASSLAWKGGNEQYF.

This chain joins TRBV10-3 and TRBJ2-1, with TRBD2 matching over 8 bases. The CDR3 runs to 12 residues. The ends lost 10 bases at V and 8 bases at J; junction bases unmatched: 7. Germline V gene data show CDR1 as ENHRY and CDR2 as SYGVKD. CDR3 sequence (DNA): TGTGCCACACTAGCGGAAGGTGATGAGCAGTTCTTC. Protein product: CATLAEGDEQFF.

This clone was observed once. The CDR3 sequence is CASTLGGEQYF. The CDR3 DNA follows: TGTGCCAGCACCCTAGGGGGCGAGCAGTACTTC. The J gene is TRBJ2-7, the V gene TRBV6-5; D may be TRBD1 (6 bases). V was trimmed by 7 bases and J by 6 bases, leaving 10 bases between them. The CDR3 spans 11 residues. Per the germline V gene, CDR1 is MNHEY and CDR2 is SVGAGI.

V gene TRBV10-2 combines with J gene TRBJ1-4; unclear D gene. This CDR3 has 15 residues. Germline V lookup: CDR1 WSHSY, CDR2 SAAADI. Trimming took 6 bases from V and 3 from J, leaving 14 bases between them. CDR3 amino acids: CASRSVGAANEKLFF. In DNA form, the CDR3 reads TGCGCCAGCAGATCCGTGGGAGCGGCTAATGAAAAACTGTTTTTT.

The V and J genes are TRBV6-1 and TRBJ1-2; no reliable D call. The CDR3 spans 15 residues. Germline V gene data show CDR1 as MNHNS and CDR2 as SASEGT. V lost 6 bases, J lost 5 bases, and 19 bases lay in between. The CDR3: CASREPGEAPYGYTF. CDR3 DNA: TGTGCCAGCAGAGAACCGGGAGAGGCGCCTTATGGCTACACCTTC.

The J gene is TRBJ2-2, the V gene TRBV11-2; D not certain. The CDR3 consists of 8 residues. CDR1 is SGHAT and CDR2 is FQNNGV in the germline V gene. Between the trimmed V and J ends, which lost 5 bases and 16 bases, there was a span of 5 bases. CDR3 DNA sequence: TGTGCCAGCAGCCCGGGGTTTTTT. Residues: CASSPGFF.

The chain is built from TRBV29-1 and TRBJ2-3; D call uncertain. The CDR3 is 12 amino acids. The V gene's germline CDR1 is SQVTM and CDR2 ANQGSEA. The germline V and J ends were trimmed by 7 bases and 1 base, with 9 bases remaining between them. DNA of the CDR3: TGCAGCGCCGACCTAGGCACAGATACGCAGTATTTT. It translates to CSADLGTDTQYF.

This clone was counted once. V and J are TRBV9 and TRBJ2-1, with 8 bases aligning to TRBD2. V lost 4 bases to trimming and J lost 6 bases; unmatched junction nucleotides: 12. Germline CDR1 reads SGDLS; CDR2 reads YYNGEE. This CDR3 contains 16 residues. CDR3 amino acids: CASSPPPGGGSNEQFF. In nucleotides, the CDR3 is TGTGCCAGCAGCCCGCCCCCGGGGGGGGGAAGCAATGAGCAGTTCTTC.

This chain connects TRBV9 to TRBJ2-1; D is uncertain. Germline V gene sequence: CDR1 SGDLS, CDR2 YYNGEE. Trimming took off 6 bases at V and 1 base at J, with 14 bases between the two ends. This CDR3 is 15 amino acids long. The CDR3: CASNPQAGSYNEQFF. CDR3 nucleotide sequence: TGTGCCAGCAACCCTCAGGCTGGATCCTACAATGAGCAGTTCTTC.

The chain joins TRBV28 to TRBJ2-7; D gene uncertain. Germline CDR1 reads MDHEN; CDR2 reads SYDVKM. CDR3 length: 13 residues. Deletions cut 4 bases from V and 2 bases from J, with 9 bases between. CDR3: CASSSAKPYEQYF. The CDR3 nucleotides are TGTGCCAGCAGTTCGGCCAAGCCCTACGAGCAGTACTTC.

The chain carries TRBV6-6 and TRBJ2-4; D perhaps matches TRBD1 (7 bases). With 6 bases removed from V and 1 base from J, the gap between germline ends came to 13 bases. This CDR3 region has 15 residues. Per germline, CDR1 MNHNY and CDR2 SVGAGI (reference sequence). The CDR3 region has the DNA TGTGCCAGCAGAGGGGGCGGGAATGCCAAAAACATTCAGTACTTC. Amino acid sequence: CASRGGGNAKNIQYF.

The chain links TRBV6-6 to TRBJ1-5; TRBD1 might be the D (6 bases). Trimming took off 4 bases at V and 3 bases at J, with 10 bases between the two ends. CDR1 MNHNY and CDR2 SVGAGI come from the germline V gene (reference sequence). This CDR3 region has 14 residues. This CDR3 is CASSWDKINQPQHF. In DNA, the CDR3 is TGTGCCAGCAGTTGGGACAAGATCAATCAGCCCCAGCATTTT.

The genes are TRBV30 and TRBJ1-3; D possibly corresponds to TRBD1 (5 bases). CDR1 and CDR2 from the germline V gene are GTSNPN and SVGIG (reference sequence). V was cut by 0 bases and J by 2 bases, with 17 bases left in between. CDR3 size: 17 residues. The DNA of the CDR3 is TGTGCCTGGAGTGTACAGGAGGCAGGCGCAACTGGAAACACCATATATTTT. This translates into CAWSVQEAGATGNTIYF. Drawing the rest from reference TRBV30 and TRBJ1-3, the complete variable domain is SQTIHQWPATLVQPVGSPLSLECTVEGTSNPNLYWYRQAAGRGLQLLFYSVGIGQISSEVPQNLSASRPQDRQFILSSKKLLLSDSGFYLCAWSVQEAGATGNTIYFGEGSWLTVV.

This clone came up a few times. The genes are TRBV25-1 and TRBJ1-2; the D is unclear. The V end lost 7 bases, the J end lost 9 bases, and 12 bases lay between the germline ends. The CDR3 has 11 residues. In germline, CDR1 is MGHDK, CDR2 SYGVNS. The CDR3 region is CASNLGQRYTF. In DNA form, the CDR3 reads TGTGCCAGCAACCTCGGCCAGCGCTACACCTTC.

The rearrangement uses TRBV11-3 and TRBJ2-1, with D unresolved. This CDR3 has 12 residues. Trimming took off 2 bases at V and 13 bases at J, with 12 bases between the two ends. Germline values: CDR1 SGHNT, CDR2 YENEEA. CDR3 in amino acids: CASSLNLGSQFF. CDR3 bases: TGTGCCAGCAGCTTAAATCTGGGGTCCCAGTTCTTC.

The chain couples TRBV7-9 to TRBJ1-1, with a weak D call TRBD1 (6 bases). This CDR3 spans 16 amino acids. The V gene lost 3 bases and the J gene lost 1 base, with 15 bases spanning the gap. Germline values: CDR1 SEHNR, CDR2 FQNEAQ (reference sequence). CDR3 loop: CASSFPLGHPNTEAFF. The CDR3 nucleotides read TGTGCCAGCAGCTTCCCCCTGGGACACCCGAACACTGAAGCTTTCTTT.

V gene TRBV11-2 combines with J gene TRBJ1-3; 11 bases are shared with TRBD1. From germline, CDR1 is SGHAT and CDR2 FQNNGV. Trimming took 1 base from V and 2 from J; bases not matched to a gene: 1. This CDR3 contains 16 residues. CDR3 sequence: CASSLAGQGAGNTIYF. CDR3 nucleotides: TGTGCCAGCAGCTTAGCGGGACAGGGGGCTGGAAACACCATATATTTT.

The V call is TRBV27, the J call TRBJ2-7; D is possibly TRBD1 or TRBD2 (5 bases each). The CDR3 length is 14 residues. Trimming took 4 bases from V and 5 from J, leaving 15 bases between them. Germline lookup yields CDR1 MNHEY and CDR2 SMNVEV (reference sequence). The CDR3 sequence: CASSSLSRDHEQYF. The CDR3 DNA reads TGTGCCAGCAGTTCCCTTTCTAGGGACCACGAGCAGTACTTC.

V usage is TRBV29-1 and J usage is TRBJ1-2, with 7 bases fitting TRBD1. CDR3 length: 13 amino acids. Germline CDR1 reads SQVTM; CDR2 reads ANQGSEA. With V trimmed by 7 bases and J by 3 bases, 8 bases remained unmatched. The CDR3 region is CSAATGADYGYTF. The CDR3, as DNA: TGCAGCGCGGCCACAGGGGCGGACTATGGCTACACCTTC.

The V gene is TRBV11-1, the J gene TRBJ2-3; no clear D gene. Germline loops: CDR1 SGHAT, CDR2 FQDESV (reference sequence). This CDR3 comprises 16 residues. Trimming stripped 5 bases from V and 0 bases from J, with 15 bases between. The CDR3, as DNA: TGTGCCAGCAGCCTCGAGCCTTGGTCCAGCACAGATACGCAGTATTTT. Amino acid sequence: CASSLEPWSSTDTQYF.